These 28 T cell receptor beta chains were all obtained from the same sample, sequenced in a study of OX40 agonist ivuxolimab in advanced cancers. Libraries were prepared by immunoSEQ multiplex PCR; TCRdb keeps only in-frame clonotypes and omits some of them. Of approximately 68,000 clones in the sample, 80% to 95% are singletons; the top ten hold approximately 9.3%. The sequencing here drew on CD4+ or CD8+ T cells sorted from blood, taken in a trial of the OX40 agonist ivuxolimab. These receptors were obtained from an adult with an advanced solid tumor such as melanoma, head and neck, liver or kidney cancer.

The chain combines TRBV11-3 with TRBJ2-7; TRBD1 is a possible D gene (5 bases). The CDR3 runs 19 residues. V shed 0 bases and J shed 0 bases, with 21 bases lying between them. The V gene's germline CDR1 is SGHNT and CDR2 YENEEA. The CDR3 DNA is TGTGCCAGCAGCTTAGATGCCCCCCTCACAGGCGAGAGCTCCTACGAGCAGTACTTC. Translated: CASSLDAPLTGESSYEQYF.

This sequence joins TRBV27 and TRBJ1-1; TRBD1 might be the D (6 bases). Germline values: CDR1 MNHEY, CDR2 SMNVEV (reference sequence). This CDR3 is built from 15 residues. Trimming pared 4 bases from V and 4 bases from J, leaving 16 bases between. The CDR3 region has the DNA TGTGCCAGCAGTTGGACCCAGACAGGCCTCACTGAAGCTTTCTTT. The encoded protein is CASSWTQTGLTEAFF.

The chain uses TRBV7-9 and TRBJ1-2; D ambiguous. The ends were cut back, 1 base at V and 2 bases at J, with 17 bases in the middle. CDR1 SEHNR and CDR2 FQNEAQ come from the germline V gene (reference sequence). The CDR3 has 17 amino acids. CDR3 residues: CASSLGTEVLKNYGYTF. In DNA form, the CDR3 reads TGTGCCAGCAGCTTAGGTACGGAGGTTTTAAAGAACTATGGCTACACCTTC.

The chain joins TRBV29-1 to TRBJ1-2; TRBD1 aligns across 8 bases. This CDR3 has 13 amino acids. Germline V lookup: CDR1 SQVTM, CDR2 ANQGSEA. The V and J ends lost 1 base and 4 bases, in that order; junction bases with no gene match: 2. CDR3 DNA sequence: TGCAGCGTTGAAGGGACAGGGATCTATGGCTACACCTTC. It encodes CSVEGTGIYGYTF.

The V and J genes are TRBV27 and TRBJ1-4; D may be TRBD1 (6 bases). Germline V lookup: CDR1 MNHEY, CDR2 SMNVEV (reference sequence). The germline V and J ends were trimmed by 6 bases and 1 base, with 15 bases remaining between them. The CDR3 covers 16 residues. The CDR3 nucleotides read TGTGCCAGCAGCCGAGGACAGACCTTAACTAATGAAAAACTGTTTTTT. Amino acid sequence: CASSRGQTLTNEKLFF.

This chain joins TRBV27 and TRBJ2-1; D ambiguous. The CDR3 is made up of 14 amino acids. Looked up from germline, CDR1 is MNHEY and CDR2 is SMNVEV (reference sequence). V was shortened by 0 bases and J by 10 bases, with 13 bases between the two germline ends. The DNA of the CDR3 is TGTGCCAGCAGTTTATCAGGCGGAGTGGAGGAGCAGTTCTTC. Protein sequence: CASSLSGGVEEQFF.

This clone was seen a single time. The chain is built from TRBV27 and TRBJ2-1, with 13 positions matching TRBD2. Germline V gives CDR1 MNHEY, CDR2 SMNVEV (reference sequence). V was pared by 7 bases and J by 0 bases, with 3 bases of the junction left unmatched. The CDR3 consists of 16 residues. In DNA, the CDR3 is TGTGCCAGCAAGGGACTAGCGGGGATCTCCTACAATGAGCAGTTCTTC. This sequence encodes CASKGLAGISYNEQFF.

This chain connects TRBV7-6 to TRBJ2-3; 7 bases fit TRBD2. V dropped 2 bases and J dropped 0; count of bases not matched to a gene: 2. The CDR3 has 15 amino acids. The V gene's germline CDR1 is SGHVS and CDR2 FNYEAQ. This chain's CDR3 is CASSLPGGSTDTQYF. The CDR3 nucleotides are TGTGCCAGCAGCTTACCGGGGGGAAGCACAGATACGCAGTATTTT.

This clone has a single count. The chain links TRBV7-9 to TRBJ2-7, with 8 bases aligning to TRBD1. This CDR3 is 15 amino acids long. The germline gives CDR1 SEHNR, CDR2 FQNEAQ (reference sequence). V shed 5 bases, J shed 2 bases, and the junction held 8 bases outside the gene matches. The CDR3 sequence: CASSKPGTGTYEQYF. CDR3 in DNA: TGTGCCAGCAGCAAACCCGGGACAGGAACCTACGAGCAGTACTTC.

The rearrangement links TRBV2 to TRBJ1-3; no reliable D call. V was clipped by 2 bases and J by 4 bases, with 12 bases between them. CDR1 is SNHLY and CDR2 is FYNNEI in the germline V gene. The CDR3 runs 15 residues. CDR3 protein: CASSESPGSGNTIYF. In DNA, the CDR3 is TGTGCCAGCAGTGAATCCCCGGGAAGCGGAAACACCATATATTTT.

The sample holds a few counts of this clone. The chain is built from TRBV13 and TRBJ1-6, with TRBD1 identical over 8 bases. The CDR3 sequence is 14 residues long. Trimming removed 4 bases from V and 5 bases from J; junction bases left unmatched: 1. Per the germline V gene, CDR1 is PRHDT and CDR2 is FYEKMQ (reference sequence). CDR3 amino acids: CASSSTGDNSPLHF. DNA for the CDR3: TGTGCCAGCAGCTCGACAGGGGATAATTCACCCCTCCACTTT.

This clone was counted between two and nine times. This chain uses TRBV18 with TRBJ2-7; D uncertain. From germline, CDR1 is KGHSH and CDR2 LQKENI. The ends were cut back, 8 bases at V and 0 bases at J, with 2 bases in the middle. This CDR3 contains 10 residues. CDR3 protein: CASTSYEQYF. Written as DNA, the CDR3 is TGTGCCAGCACCTCCTACGAGCAGTACTTC.

V usage is TRBV5-6 and J usage is TRBJ2-3; 11 nucleotides match TRBD2. V shed 3 bases, J shed 3 bases, and the junction held 9 bases outside the gene matches. The CDR3 runs 17 residues. CDR1 and CDR2 from the germline V gene are SGHDT and YYEEEE. As DNA, the CDR3 is TGTGCCAGCAGCTCGGCCGGGACTAGCGGTGGAACAGATACGCAGTATTTT. Its protein product is CASSSAGTSGGTDTQYF.

V gene TRBV11-2 combines with J gene TRBJ2-7; perhaps TRBD2 as D (6 bases). Trimming left V 5 bases short and J 6 bases short, with 23 bases between. CDR3 size: 16 residues. Germline V gives CDR1 SGHAT, CDR2 FQNNGV. CDR3 nucleotide sequence: TGTGCCAGCAGCCAATCTAGCGCGCTAAGTACGTTCGAGCAGTACTTC. Translated: CASSQSSALSTFEQYF.

As to this clone: Other nucleotide sequences from this sample produce the same CDR3. This sequence joins TRBV28 and TRBJ2-5; D may be TRBD2 (7 bases). The CDR3 is made up of 15 amino acids. Trimming removed 3 bases from V and 3 bases from J, with 14 bases in between. The germline gives CDR1 MDHEN, CDR2 SYDVKM. This CDR3 reads CASSFLGGAEETQYF. In nucleotides, the CDR3 is TGTGCCAGCAGTTTCTTGGGGGGGGCGGAAGAGACCCAGTACTTC.

The V gene is TRBV10-3, the J gene TRBJ2-3, with 12 bases lining up with TRBD1. The CDR3 contains 16 residues. Trimming cost V 4 bases and J 4 bases; bases outside gene matches: 6. Germline V gene lookup returns CDR1 ENHRY and CDR2 SYGVKD. DNA of the CDR3: TGTGCCATCAGTGGCGGGGACAGGGGGCGTTCAGATACGCAGTATTTT. Its translation: CAISGGDRGRSDTQYF.

The CDR3: CASSAGGTGGNQPQHF. CDR3 in DNA: TGTGCCAGCAGCGCAGGAGGGACAGGAGGTAATCAGCCCCAGCATTTT. The chain uses TRBV9 and TRBJ1-5; 8 positions agree with TRBD1. This CDR3 has 16 amino acids. Germline V CDR1 and CDR2: SGDLS, YYNGEE. V dropped 3 bases and J dropped 4; count of bases not matched to a gene: 9.

V and J are TRBV14 and TRBJ2-7; D ambiguous. V was pared by 6 bases and J by 7 bases, with 16 bases between. Germline values: CDR1 SGHDN, CDR2 FVKESK. The CDR3 runs 13 residues. Here the CDR3 reads CASRDGNYVEQYF. The CDR3 DNA is TGTGCCAGCAGGGACGGAAACTACGTGGAGCAGTACTTC.

This chain links TRBV4-1 with TRBJ1-1; 10 nucleotides line up with TRBD1. V was clipped by 4 bases and J by 6 bases; unmatched bases: 14. There are 17 residues in the CDR3. The germline CDR1 and CDR2 sequences are MGHRA and YSYEKL. In DNA, the CDR3 is TGCGCCAGCAGCCCTCTCGGACAGGGGGACCCCGCGGCTGAAGCTTTCTTT. Its translation is CASSPLGQGDPAAEAFF.

The V gene is TRBV5-6, the J gene TRBJ2-7; tentatively, D is TRBD1 (5 bases). Trimming cost V 0 bases and J 2 bases, with 9 bases left between them. The CDR3 loop spans 14 amino acids. Germline-derived CDR1 and CDR2 are SGHDT and YYEEEE. This chain's CDR3 is CASSLGTKPYEQYF. CDR3 sequence (DNA): TGTGCCAGCAGCTTGGGGACAAAACCCTACGAGCAGTACTTC.

V usage is TRBV11-2 and J usage is TRBJ1-2; a possible D gene is TRBD1 (5 bases). There are 15 residues in the CDR3. The V gene's germline CDR1 is SGHAT and CDR2 FQNNGV. V shed 0 bases and J shed 0 bases, with 8 bases lying between them. CDR3 sequence (DNA): TGTGCCAGCAGCTTAGAGCCAGGGACTAACTATGGCTACACCTTC. Translation: CASSLEPGTNYGYTF. Variable domain in full (rest from reference TRBV11-2 and TRBJ1-2): EAGVAQSPRYKIIEKRQSVAFWCNPISGHATLYWYQQILGQGPKLLIQFQNNGVVDDSQLPKDRFSAERLKGVDSTLKIQPAKLEDSAVYLCASSLEPGTNYGYTFGSGTRLTVV.

The chain combines TRBV19 with TRBJ1-2; 11 bases are shared with TRBD1. Germline CDR1 is LNHDA and CDR2 is SQIVND (reference sequence). CDR3 size: 14 residues. Germline trimming cut 8 bases from V and 6 bases from J; bases unmatched to any gene: 8. The CDR3 protein is CASRGQGVPNGYTF. The CDR3 DNA sequence: TGTGCCAGTCGGGGACAGGGGGTTCCCAATGGCTACACCTTC.

The CDR3 loop reads CASMALLAKNIQYF. In nucleotides, the CDR3 is TGTGCCAGCATGGCTTTACTGGCCAAAAACATTCAGTACTTC. V and J are TRBV28 and TRBJ2-4; D not certain. Germline CDR1 is MDHEN and CDR2 is SYDVKM. Trimming took 7 bases from V and 1 from J, leaving 11 bases between them. This CDR3 region has 14 residues.

CDR3 protein: CSVASGGSSYEQYF. The CDR3 DNA reads TGCAGCGTTGCCAGCGGGGGGAGCTCCTACGAGCAGTACTTC. The chain couples TRBV29-1 to TRBJ2-7, with 9 bases matching TRBD2. The germline V gene encodes CDR1 SQVTM and CDR2 ANQGSEA. The CDR3 is made up of 14 amino acids. Trimming at V came to 4 bases and at J to 0 bases, leaving 4 bases not matched to a gene.

The rearrangement links TRBV29-1 to TRBJ1-3; 7 bases are shared with TRBD1. V gave up 5 bases and J gave up 8 bases; unmatched junction bases: 12. Per the germline V gene, CDR1 is SQVTM and CDR2 is ANQGSEA. The CDR3 covers 14 residues. CDR3 DNA: TGCAGCGTTCGAGGGGGCGATCTTCGAGACACCATATATTTT. Its protein is CSVRGGDLRDTIYF.

The CDR3: CASSLGVRGSNQPQHF. As DNA, the CDR3 is TGTGCCAGCAGCTTAGGGGTCAGGGGTAGCAATCAGCCCCAGCATTTT. The genes are TRBV7-2 and TRBJ1-5, with D tentatively TRBD1 (6 bases). V shed 1 base and J shed 0 bases, with 10 bases lying between them. The CDR3 is 16 residues long. The germline V gene encodes CDR1 SGHTA and CDR2 FQGNSA.

V usage is TRBV25-1 and J usage is TRBJ2-7; no clear D gene. Trimming removed 5 bases from V and 6 bases from J, with 17 bases in between. The CDR3 runs to 14 residues. CDR1 MGHDK and CDR2 SYGVNS come from the germline V gene. The CDR3 region is CASSKDEAEVEQYF. The CDR3 nucleotides read TGTGCCAGCAGTAAGGACGAGGCCGAAGTCGAGCAGTACTTC.

The chain links TRBV2 to TRBJ1-2; D unresolved. The ends were cut back, 3 bases at V and 4 bases at J, with 3 bases in the middle. This CDR3 has 11 residues. Germline-derived CDR1 and CDR2 are SNHLY and FYNNEI. The CDR3: CASSDGYGYTF. CDR3 coding DNA: TGTGCCAGCAGTGACGGCTATGGCTACACCTTC.